The rows below give T cell receptor beta chains drawn from one sample of a study of blood T cells in healthy people across ages. TCRdb re-derived calls from the 5' RACE reads in MiXCR, one entry per CDR3 protein. The sample has approximately 1,000,000 distinct CDR3 sequences; over 35% are singletons. Sequencing was carried out using blood. All receptors come from a woman in her fifties or sixties in good health. The CDR3 runs from the conserved cysteine through the conserved F or W. Fields, in order: D gene, V gene, J gene, clone size, CDR3 DNA, CDR3 protein. A D gene is named only where the DNA matches it firmly. Size tells how often a clone was seen (once, few, many) or the class of an expanded clone, and some rows leave it out.

>-|TRBV7-9|TRBJ2-7|-
TGTGCCAGCACTCTCCTGGCGTTTACTCCCTACGAGCAGTACTTC
CASTLLAFTPYEQYF
>-|TRBV15|TRBJ1-4|few
TGTGCCACCAGAAGGGATTTCGGTAATGAAAAACTGTTTTTT
CATRRDFGNEKLFF
>-|TRBV12-3/TRBV12-4|TRBJ2-5|once
TGTGCCAGCAGTTTGCAGGGTTTAAAAAAGACCCAGTACTTC
CASSLQGLKKTQYF
>TRBD2|TRBV10-3|TRBJ2-7|-
TGTGCCATCAGTGACAGCGGGAGGTCCTACGAGCAGTACTTC
CAISDSGRSYEQYF
>TRBD2|TRBV15|TRBJ2-3|few
TGTGCCACCAGCAGAGATCTACTAGCGGGAGGGTTGGGGAGCACAGATACGCAGTATTTT
CATSRDLLAGGLGSTDTQYF
>-|TRBV29-1|TRBJ1-1|-
TGCAGCGTCAAGGGGACAAACATGCCGAACACTGAAGCTTTCTTT
CSVKGTNMPNTEAFF
>-|TRBV20-1|TRBJ2-5|few
TGCAGTGCCGAGTCCCGGACGGGGACTACCCAGTACTTC
CSAESRTGTTQYF
>-|TRBV18|TRBJ1-5|once
TGTGCCAGCTCATCGGACACTGGGAGTCAGCCCCAGCATTTT
CASSSDTGSQPQHF
>TRBD1|TRBV6-5|TRBJ1-6|few
TGTGCCAGCAGTTACGGGACAGGGAGCATTCTGGGATCACCCCTCCACTTT
CASSYGTGSILGSPLHF
>-|TRBV28|TRBJ2-4|-
TGTGCCAGCAGTTTTCAGGGTAGCAGGAACATTCAGTACTTC
CASSFQGSRNIQYF
>TRBD2|TRBV12-3/TRBV12-4|TRBJ2-5|-
TGTGCCAGCAGTCCAACTAGCGGGATTGGACAAGAGACCCAGTACTTC
CASSPTSGIGQETQYF
>-|TRBV20-1|TRBJ2-3|-
TGCAGTGCGGCATCGGACACGACATCCACAGATACGCAGTATTTT
CSAASDTTSTDTQYF
>TRBD1|TRBV5-1|TRBJ2-3|few
TGCGCCAGCAAGGGACAGGGGGCAGATACGCAGTATTTT
CASKGQGADTQYF
>-|TRBV3-1|TRBJ2-1|once
TGTACCAGCAGCCAAAGAGGACAAAGTAGGAATGAGCAGTTCTTC
CTSSQRGQSRNEQFF
>-|TRBV7-8|TRBJ2-3|-
TGTGCCAGCAGCCCCCCGTGGGAGGATACGCAGTATTTT
CASSPPWEDTQYF
>TRBD1|TRBV12-3/TRBV12-4|TRBJ2-5|many
TGTGCCAGCAGTTTCTCGGACAGGGGGGTGAGGGAGACCCAGTACTTC
CASSFSDRGVRETQYF
>-|TRBV7-8|TRBJ2-3|-
TGTGCCAGCAGCCCTCGGGGAGATCCTTGGGGCACAGATACGCAGTATTTT
CASSPRGDPWGTDTQYF
>TRBD2|TRBV7-2|TRBJ2-1|-
TGTGCCAGCAGCCCTAAGCTCGGGACTAGCGGATACAATGAGCAGTTCTTC
CASSPKLGTSGYNEQFF
>-|TRBV7-2|TRBJ2-7|few
TGTGCCAGCAGCTTTCAGCTAGCACCTCACTACGAGCAGTACTTC
CASSFQLAPHYEQYF
>TRBD2|TRBV3-1|TRBJ2-3|once
TGTGCCAGCAGCCAGACTAGCGGGAATATAGATACGCAGTATTTT
CASSQTSGNIDTQYF
>TRBD2|TRBV3-1|TRBJ2-7|-
TGTGCCAGCAGCCAAGAGGGCGGGAGAAGGAACGAGCAGTACTTC
CASSQEGGRRNEQYF
>TRBD2|TRBV20-1|TRBJ2-4|-
TGCAGTGCTAGAGTTAGCGGGAGCTACGAGCGGTACTTC
CSARVSGSYERYF
>TRBD2|TRBV7-9|TRBJ2-7|-
TGTGCCAGCAGCTTACTTTCTAGCGGGAGTTACGAGCAGTACTTC
CASSLLSSGSYEQYF
>TRBD2|TRBV12-3/TRBV12-4|TRBJ2-7|few
TGTGCCAGCAGTTTAGGACTAGCGGGATATTCCTACGAGCAGTACTTC
CASSLGLAGYSYEQYF
>TRBD2|TRBV7-2|TRBJ2-7|-
TGTGCCAGCAGCTGGATAGCGGGAGGACACAATGAGCAGTACTTC
CASSWIAGGHNEQYF
>TRBD1|TRBV6-6|TRBJ2-7|few
TGTGCCAGCAGCCGCCTTTGGACAGGGGACGAGCAGTACTTC
CASSRLWTGDEQYF
>-|TRBV7-2|TRBJ2-5|-
TGTGCCAGCAGCTTAGTGCTGGCTATTCAAGAGACCCAGTACTTC
CASSLVLAIQETQYF
>-|TRBV25-1|TRBJ2-3|once
TGTGCCAGCAGTGTCACAGATACGCGGTATTTT
CASSVTDTRYF
>-|TRBV6-2/TRBV6-3|TRBJ2-4|-
TGTGCCAGCAGGCCCAGTTATTCCAAAAACATTCAGTACTTC
CASRPSYSKNIQYF
>TRBD1|TRBV2|TRBJ2-7|once
TGTGCCAGCATGAGGACAGGGGAGGGGAACGAGCAGTACTTC
CASMRTGEGNEQYF
>-|TRBV14|TRBJ2-5|-
TGTGCCAGCAGCCAAGGGTGGGTGGAGACCCAGTACTTC
CASSQGWVETQYF
>TRBD2|TRBV10-3|TRBJ2-5|-
TGTACCATCAGTGAACTAGCGGGAGTATCAGAGACCCAGTACTTC
CTISELAGVSETQYF
>-|TRBV13|TRBJ1-5|few
TGTGCCAGCAGCTTAAGGTCAGGGGCCGGTCAGCCCCAGCATTTT
CASSLRSGAGQPQHF
>TRBD1|TRBV9|TRBJ2-7|-
TGTGCCAGCAGCGCTGAGGGACAGCCCAGCTCCTACGAGCAGTACTTC
CASSAEGQPSSYEQYF
>TRBD1|TRBV20-1|TRBJ2-2|few
TGCAGTGCTTGGGACAGGAAGGAATCCGGGGAGCTGTTTTTT
CSAWDRKESGELFF
>TRBD2|TRBV5-1|TRBJ2-5|-
TGCGCCAGCAGACCTGGGACTAGCGGTACGCGAAAACAAGAGACCCAGTACTTC
CASRPGTSGTRKQETQYF
>-|TRBV7-3|TRBJ2-7|-
TGTGCCAGCAGCTTAAGGCAGTTATTCTACGAGCAGTACTTC
CASSLRQLFYEQYF
>TRBD2|TRBV5-1|TRBJ2-1|-
TGCGCCACCCACCCACTAGCGGGAGTAAACAATGAGCAGTTCTTC
CATHPLAGVNNEQFF
>-|TRBV5-1|TRBJ2-7|-
TGCGCCAGCAACTTGGACTATTTCCGGAACTACGAGCAGTACTTC
CASNLDYFRNYEQYF
>TRBD2|TRBV12-3/TRBV12-4|TRBJ2-3|once
TGTGCCAGCAGTCTCTCTAGCGGGAGGGTCGGTACGCAGTATTTT
CASSLSSGRVGTQYF
>-|TRBV7-9|TRBJ2-1|-
TGTGCCAGCAGCTTAAATCTGGTAGCCTTATCCTACAATGAGCAGTTCTTC
CASSLNLVALSYNEQFF
>TRBD1|TRBV27|TRBJ2-5|-
TGTGCCAGCAGTTTAGGGGCACAGGGGGCAAAATTGGGAGAGACCCAGTACTTC
CASSLGAQGAKLGETQYF
>TRBD2|TRBV7-8|TRBJ2-7|-
TGTGCCAGCAGCTCCGGGGCTAGCGGGAGGACCTCCTACGAGCAGTACTTC
CASSSGASGRTSYEQYF
>-|TRBV20-1|TRBJ1-2|-
TGCAGTGCTAGAGACCAGGGGATGGGGGGCTACACCTTC
CSARDQGMGGYTF
>TRBD2|TRBV9|TRBJ2-1|-
TGTGCCAGCAGCGACACCAGACTAGCAAAAAACAATGAGCAGTTCTTC
CASSDTRLAKNNEQFF